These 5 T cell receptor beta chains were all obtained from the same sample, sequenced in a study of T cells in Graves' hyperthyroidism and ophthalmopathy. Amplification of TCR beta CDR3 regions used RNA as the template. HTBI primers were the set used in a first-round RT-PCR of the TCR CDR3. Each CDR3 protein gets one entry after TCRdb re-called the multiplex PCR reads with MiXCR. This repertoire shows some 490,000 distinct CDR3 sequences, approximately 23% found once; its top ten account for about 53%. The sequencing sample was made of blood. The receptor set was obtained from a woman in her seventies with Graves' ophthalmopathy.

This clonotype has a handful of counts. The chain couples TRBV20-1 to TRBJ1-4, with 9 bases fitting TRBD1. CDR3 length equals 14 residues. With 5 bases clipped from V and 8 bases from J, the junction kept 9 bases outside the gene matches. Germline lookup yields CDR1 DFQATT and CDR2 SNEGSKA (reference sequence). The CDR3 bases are TGCAGTGCTGGGGGGGGGGACAGGGTCGAAAAACTGTTTTTT. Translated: CSAGGGDRVEKLFF.

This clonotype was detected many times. CDR3 protein: CASSPSDRVSTEAFF. The CDR3 coding sequence is TGTGCCAGCAGTCCCTCGGACAGGGTGAGCACTGAAGCTTTCTTT. This chain links TRBV28 with TRBJ1-1; 8 nucleotides line up with TRBD1. Germline assignment: CDR1 MDHEN and CDR2 SYDVKM. This CDR3 has 15 residues. J gave up 4 bases and V 5 bases, and 9 bases lay outside the gene matches.

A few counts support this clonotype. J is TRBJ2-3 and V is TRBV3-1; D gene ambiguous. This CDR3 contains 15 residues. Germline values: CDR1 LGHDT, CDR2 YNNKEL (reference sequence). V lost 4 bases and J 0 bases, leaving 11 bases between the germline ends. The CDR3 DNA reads TGTGCCAGCAGCCTTCGAAAGTCTAGCACAGATACGCAGTATTTT. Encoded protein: CASSLRKSSTDTQYF.

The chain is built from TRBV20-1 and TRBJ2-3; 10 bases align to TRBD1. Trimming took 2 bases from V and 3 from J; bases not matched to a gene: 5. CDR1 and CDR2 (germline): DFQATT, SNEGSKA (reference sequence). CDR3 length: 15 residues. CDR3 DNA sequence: TGCAGTGCTAGAAAAGCGGGACAGGGGACAGATACGCAGTATTTT. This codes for CSARKAGQGTDTQYF.

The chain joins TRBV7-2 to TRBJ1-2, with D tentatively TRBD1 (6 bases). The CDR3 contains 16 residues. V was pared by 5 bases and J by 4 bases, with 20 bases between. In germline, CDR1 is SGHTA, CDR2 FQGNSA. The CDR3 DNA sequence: TGTGCCAGCAGCGAAACCTACAGGGAAGCCGGCTATGGCTACACCTTC. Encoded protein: CASSETYREAGYGYTF. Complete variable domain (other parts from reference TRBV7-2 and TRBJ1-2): GAGVSQSPSNKVTEKGKDVELRCDPISGHTALYWYRQSLGQGLEFLIYFQGNSAPDKSGLPSDRFSAERTGGSVSTLTIQRTQQEDSAVYLCASSETYREAGYGYTFGSGTRLTVV.